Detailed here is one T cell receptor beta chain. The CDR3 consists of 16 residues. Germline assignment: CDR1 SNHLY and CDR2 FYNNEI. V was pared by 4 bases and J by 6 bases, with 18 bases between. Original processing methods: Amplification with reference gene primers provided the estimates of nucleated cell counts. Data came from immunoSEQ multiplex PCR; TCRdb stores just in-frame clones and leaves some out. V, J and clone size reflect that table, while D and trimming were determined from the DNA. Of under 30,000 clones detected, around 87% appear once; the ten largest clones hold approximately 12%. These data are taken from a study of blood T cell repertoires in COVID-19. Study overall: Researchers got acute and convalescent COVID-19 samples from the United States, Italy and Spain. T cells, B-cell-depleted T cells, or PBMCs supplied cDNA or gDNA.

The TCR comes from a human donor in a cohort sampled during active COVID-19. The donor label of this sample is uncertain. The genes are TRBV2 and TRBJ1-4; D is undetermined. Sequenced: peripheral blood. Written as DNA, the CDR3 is TGTGCCAGCAGTGCACCCTTATACCGCCCAGATGAAAAACTGTTTTTT. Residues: CASSAPLYRPDEKLFF.